This entry features one TCR beta chain sequence. This specimen comes from a study of blood T cell repertoires in COVID-19. The overall study: Some COVID-19 samples were acute and others convalescent; all came from the United States, Italy and Spain. PBMCs, B-cell-depleted T cells, or T cells were the source of the cDNA or gDNA that made up the material.

Original processing methods: The assay estimated nucleated cells by amplifying reference gene primers. TCRdb's table, derived via immunoSEQ multiplex PCR, lists solely in-frame clones and lacks some. D and trimming come from the DNA, and the V and J calls and clone size come from that table. The sample holds 150,000 to 200,000 clones, about 81% seen once. The V gene lost 5 bases and the J gene lost 2 bases, with 8 bases spanning the gap. Germline V CDR1 and CDR2: MNHEY, SVGEGT. The CDR3 spans 13 residues. During active infection, Seattle patients enrolled and were then monitored through disease. This TCR was recovered from an elderly woman with COVID-19, enrolled during active disease. This chain links TRBV6-2 or TRBV6-3 with TRBJ2-3, with unresolved D. Material for sequencing was peripheral blood. The CDR3 nucleotides are TGTGCCAGCAGTCTCCCTCTCACAGATACGCAGTATTTT. Protein: CASSLPLTDTQYF.